The 30 T cell receptor beta chains given below trace back to one sample, sequenced in a study of blood T cell repertoires in COVID-19. The data were produced by immunoSEQ multiplex PCR, yet TCRdb's version contains in-frame clones alone and is incomplete. Of around 250,000 clones listed, about four fifths were seen once; the top ten hold 5%. The sequenced sample was PBMCs or T cells enriched from blood (not recorded which). These receptors all come from a man aged 35 to 55 who had been exposed to COVID-19.

The chain recombines TRBV5-1 with TRBJ1-2; D call uncertain. Trimming cost V 1 base and J 0 bases, with 7 bases left between them. This CDR3 is built from 14 residues. CDR1 and CDR2 (germline): SGHRS, YFSETQ. In DNA, the CDR3 is TGCGCCAGCAGCTTGACGAGTCCTAACTATGGCTACACCTTC. Protein: CASSLTSPNYGYTF.

The chain joins TRBV4-1 to TRBJ2-5; tentative D call: TRBD1 (5 bases). This CDR3 spans 15 amino acids. Germline CDR1 and CDR2: MGHRA and YSYEKL. Trimming pared 2 bases from V and 5 bases from J, leaving 15 bases between. The CDR3 sequence is CASSQQGNHGETQYF. The CDR3 DNA reads TGCGCCAGCAGCCAACAGGGTAACCATGGTGAGACCCAGTACTTC.

This chain joins TRBV19 and TRBJ2-7, with a tentative D call TRBD2 (6 bases). The V gene lost 1 base and the J gene lost 6 bases, with 16 bases spanning the gap. The CDR3 length is 15 residues. From germline, CDR1 is LNHDA and CDR2 SQIVND (reference sequence). CDR3 region: CASSIGRAPAGEQYF. The DNA of the CDR3 is TGTGCCAGTAGTATAGGGAGGGCCCCCGCAGGCGAGCAGTACTTC.

This chain joins TRBV3-1 (or the pseudogene TRBV3-2) and TRBJ1-5, with D hard to call. Germline lookup yields CDR1 LGHDT and CDR2 YNNKEL (reference sequence). The CDR3 length is 16 residues. Trimming removed 0 bases at V and 6 bases at J, with 15 bases between. CDR3 amino acids: CASSQDGQLGSQPQHF. DNA of the CDR3: TGTGCCAGCAGCCAAGATGGCCAGCTAGGCAGTCAGCCCCAGCATTTT.

This chain uses TRBV6-5 with TRBJ2-1; 11 nucleotides match TRBD1. The CDR3 contains 15 residues. Germline V gene lookup returns CDR1 MNHEY and CDR2 SVGAGI. The junction had 8 bases not matched to a gene; V was cut back by 7 bases and J by 6 bases. CDR3 sequence (DNA): TGTGCCAGCACCCGGGCCGGGACAGGGGGCAATGAGCAGTTCTTC. The encoded protein is CASTRAGTGGNEQFF.

This rearrangement joins TRBV7-9 to TRBJ1-4, with 9 nucleotides matching TRBD1. This CDR3 has 14 amino acids. The V gene end was trimmed by 3 bases and the J gene end by 7 bases; junction bases not matched to a gene: 3. Germline V lookup: CDR1 SEHNR, CDR2 FQNEAQ (reference sequence). The CDR3 loop is CASSLGQGSEKLFF. CDR3 in DNA: TGTGCCAGCAGCTTGGGACAGGGAAGTGAAAAACTGTTTTTT.

The chain combines TRBV7-9 with TRBJ1-3; TRBD1 agrees at 8 bases. This CDR3 spans 16 amino acids. With V trimmed by 4 bases and J by 4 bases, 9 bases remained unmatched. The germline V gene has CDR1 SEHNR and CDR2 FQNEAQ (reference sequence). CDR3 residues: CASSSLTGAVGNTIYF. In DNA form, the CDR3 reads TGTGCCAGCAGCTCCCTGACAGGGGCAGTGGGAAACACCATATATTTT.

This chain uses TRBV7-9 with TRBJ2-2; D is perhaps TRBD2 (6 bases). The CDR3 is 15 residues long. With 6 bases removed from V and 1 base from J, the gap between germline ends came to 12 bases. Germline V CDR1 and CDR2: SEHNR, FQNEAQ (reference sequence). The CDR3 nucleotides are TGTGCCAGCAGAATCGGGAGCCTGAACACCGGGGAGCTGTTTTTT. The encoded protein is CASRIGSLNTGELFF.

The CDR3 here is CASSARELEQYF. The CDR3 DNA reads TGTGCCAGCAGTGCGCGGGAGCTCGAGCAGTACTTC. The V gene is TRBV2, the J gene TRBJ2-7; 7 nucleotides match TRBD2. V lost 4 bases and J lost 6; bases outside the gene matches: 3. Germline V gene data show CDR1 as SNHLY and CDR2 as FYNNEI. CDR3 size: 12 residues.

The rearrangement links TRBV10-3 to TRBJ2-1; D perhaps matches TRBD2 (5 bases). The CDR3 covers 12 residues. Germline CDR1 and CDR2: ENHRY and SYGVKD. V lost 1 base and J lost 8, with 6 bases in between. In DNA, the CDR3 is TGTGCCATCAGTGAGTTGGAGGATGAGCAGTTCTTC. It is translated as CAISELEDEQFF.

This clone qualifies as medium-sized. V and J are TRBV4-2 and TRBJ1-4; TRBD1 matches 9 bases. CDR1 is LGHNA, CDR2 YNFKEQ, per germline. This CDR3 comprises 13 residues. V shed 0 bases and J 13 bases; nucleotides not matched to a gene: 3. The CDR3 here is CASSQDLGQGLFF. CDR3 nucleotide sequence: TGTGCCAGCAGCCAAGATTTGGGACAGGGACTGTTTTTT.

This sequence joins TRBV6-5 and TRBJ1-5; 9 bases are shared with TRBD1. Germline V gene lookup returns CDR1 MNHEY and CDR2 SVGAGI. Germline trimming cut 5 bases from V and 7 bases from J; bases unmatched to any gene: 3. The CDR3 spans 13 residues. The CDR3 protein is CASSLTGGQPQHF. CDR3 bases: TGTGCCAGCAGTCTGACAGGGGGGCAGCCCCAGCATTTT.

The V call is TRBV19, the J call TRBJ1-2; no clear D gene. The CDR3 runs 15 residues. The germline gives CDR1 LNHDA, CDR2 SQIVND (reference sequence). The V end was cut by 1 base, the J end by 4 bases, with 13 bases between. CDR3 nucleotide sequence: TGTGCCAGTAGTATAGGCGGCGGGCGGTCCTATGGCTACACCTTC. It specifies CASSIGGGRSYGYTF.

V and J are TRBV10-3 and TRBJ2-3; 16 bases agree with TRBD2. The CDR3 has 20 amino acids. The germline V gene has CDR1 ENHRY and CDR2 SYGVKD. With V trimmed by 3 bases and J by 1 base, 10 bases remained unmatched. CDR3 nucleotide sequence: TGTGCCATCAGTGAACCGGGACTAGCGGGAGGGCGAGAGGGCACAGATACGCAGTATTTT. Encoded protein: CAISEPGLAGGREGTDTQYF.

The chain is built from TRBV3-1 (or the pseudogene TRBV3-2) and TRBJ2-7; 8 bases match TRBD1. CDR1 and CDR2 from the germline V gene are LGHDT and YNNKEL (reference sequence). The CDR3 runs 17 residues. J lost 6 bases, V lost 1 base, and 14 bases had no gene match. CDR3 in DNA: TGTGCCAGCAGCCAAGGGGGCGGGACAGGCAAGAGCCTCGAGCAGTACTTC. Residues: CASSQGGGTGKSLEQYF.

The chain employs TRBV19 and TRBJ2-1; D unclear. The V gene's germline CDR1 is LNHDA and CDR2 SQIVND (reference sequence). The length of the CDR3 is 15 residues. Between the trimmed V and J ends, which lost 3 bases and 4 bases, there was a span of 13 bases. CDR3 bases: TGTGCCAGTAGTATTAACCCCCGGGTTTACAATGAGCAGTTCTTC. Protein sequence: CASSINPRVYNEQFF.

This clone was picked up a small number of times. J is TRBJ2-1 and V is TRBV2; D is perhaps TRBD2 (5 bases). With 3 bases removed from V and 0 bases from J, the gap between germline ends came to 9 bases. The CDR3 has 15 amino acids. The germline CDR1 and CDR2 sequences are SNHLY and FYNNEI. The CDR3 loop reads CASSERSGSYNEQFF. The CDR3 nucleotides read TGTGCCAGCAGTGAGAGAAGCGGCTCCTACAATGAGCAGTTCTTC.

The sample holds a few counts of this clone. The rearrangement uses TRBV24-1 and TRBJ1-5; D gene uncertain. In germline, CDR1 is KGHDR, CDR2 SFDVKD. CDR3 length: 12 amino acids. The ends were cut back, 7 bases at V and 7 bases at J, with 10 bases in the middle. The CDR3 reads CATRAPGQPQHF. As DNA, the CDR3 is TGTGCCACCAGGGCTCCGGGGCAGCCCCAGCATTTT.

This clone was seen a few times. The chain recombines TRBV5-8 with TRBJ1-2; maybe TRBD1 (6 bases). CDR1 and CDR2 (germline): SGHTS, YDEGEE. The CDR3 is made up of 14 amino acids. With 4 bases removed from V and 5 bases from J, the gap between germline ends came to 15 bases. The CDR3 region has the DNA TGTGCCAGCAGCCAACTCTGGACAGCATATGGCTACACCTTC. It yields the protein CASSQLWTAYGYTF.

The chain joins TRBV9 to TRBJ1-5, with 7 positions matching TRBD1. V was pared by 3 bases and J by 5 bases, with 8 bases of the junction left unmatched. This CDR3 is built from 15 residues. The germline CDR1 and CDR2 sequences are SGDLS and YYNGEE. The CDR3 spells CASSEGPRGDQPQHF. The CDR3 nucleotides read TGTGCCAGCAGCGAGGGACCCAGGGGGGATCAGCCCCAGCATTTT.

The chain is built from TRBV7-8 and TRBJ1-1; 7 positions agree with TRBD1. Germline V CDR1 and CDR2: SGHVS, FQNEAQ. The junction had 10 bases not matched to a gene; V was cut back by 5 bases and J by 1 base. The CDR3 spans 16 residues. CDR3 sequence: CASSPRTGVANTEAFF. DNA of the CDR3: TGTGCCAGCAGCCCACGCACAGGGGTGGCGAACACTGAAGCTTTCTTT. Full variable domain (remainder filled in from reference TRBV7-8 and TRBJ1-1): GAGVSQSPRYKVAKRGQDVALRCDPISGHVSLFWYQQALGQGPEFLTYFQNEAQLDKSGLPSDRFFAERPEGSVSTLKIQRTQQEDSAVYLCASSPRTGVANTEAFFGQGTRLTVV.

The chain uses TRBV7-8 and TRBJ1-2; D is unclear. Looked up from germline, CDR1 is SGHVS and CDR2 is FQNEAQ. Trimming took 5 bases from V and 2 from J, leaving 9 bases between them. The CDR3 extends over 13 amino acids. The DNA for the CDR3 is TGTGCCAGCAGCAGAGACACAAACTATGGCTACACCTTC. It is translated as CASSRDTNYGYTF.

The chain couples TRBV5-5 to TRBJ1-1; 9 bases line up with TRBD1. The ends lost 4 bases at V and 1 base at J; junction bases unmatched: 5. CDR3 length: 15 amino acids. Germline values: CDR1 SGHKS, CDR2 YYEKEE (reference sequence). The CDR3 DNA sequence: TGTGCCAGCAGCGCCGGACAGGGGACGAACACTGAAGCTTTCTTT. It is translated as CASSAGQGTNTEAFF.

The V gene is TRBV11-2, the J gene TRBJ1-5; no definite D call. The CDR3 has 13 residues. CDR1 SGHAT and CDR2 FQNNGV come from the germline V gene. V lost 4 bases to trimming and J lost 7 bases, with 11 bases between them. CDR3 in amino acids: CASSWLGEQPQHF. CDR3 nucleotides: TGTGCCAGCAGCTGGCTGGGAGAACAGCCCCAGCATTTT.

This chain uses TRBV1 with TRBJ2-1; TRBD2 was called by the table and not checked on the DNA. TRBV1 is a listed pseudogene. The CDR3 spans 22 residues. This chain's CDR3 is CTSSQDLRSGSLPSLVYNEQFF. CDR3 DNA sequence: TGCACCAGCAGCCAAGATCTTCGGAGCGGGAGCCTACCCTCTCTCGTCTACAATGAGCAGTTCTTC.

This chain links TRBV7-6 with TRBJ2-7, with a tentative D call TRBD1 (6 bases). Germline lookup yields CDR1 SGHVS and CDR2 FNYEAQ. The CDR3 is 14 residues long. Trimming stripped 5 bases from V and 6 bases from J, with 17 bases between. The CDR3 loop reads CASSPGVGIAEQYF. The CDR3 nucleotides read TGTGCCAGCAGCCCAGGGGTGGGGATCGCCGAGCAGTACTTC. Together with reference TRBV7-6 and TRBJ2-7, the CDR3 gives the full variable domain: GAGVSQSPRYKVTKRGQDVALRCDPISGHVSLYWYRQALGQGPEFLTYFNYEAQQDKSGLPNDRFSAERPEGSISTLTIQRTEQRDSAMYRCASSPGVGIAEQYFGPGTRLTVT.

As regards this clone: Other nucleotide sequences from this sample produce the same CDR3. The chain uses TRBV30 and TRBJ1-1, with D uncertain. This CDR3 spans 12 amino acids. Trimming took 3 bases from V and 1 from J, leaving 6 bases between them. Germline V gene data show CDR1 as GTSNPN and CDR2 as SVGIG (reference sequence). CDR3 region: CAWRRANTEAFF. The CDR3, as DNA: TGTGCCTGGAGGAGGGCGAACACTGAAGCTTTCTTT. Using reference TRBV30 and TRBJ1-1 for the parts outside the CDR3, the full variable domain is SQTIHQWPATLVQPVGSPLSLECTVEGTSNPNLYWYRQAAGRGLQLLFYSVGIGQISSEVPQNLSASRPQDRQFILSSKKLLLSDSGFYLCAWRRANTEAFFGQGTRLTVV.

Comments on this clone: One end of the junction varies from germline; a read error may be responsible. This chain joins TRBV29-1 and TRBJ1-1; D is undetermined. The CDR3 has 12 amino acids. Per the germline V gene, CDR1 is SQVTM and CDR2 is ANQGSEA. The CDR3: CSVEGPPAEAFF. The CDR3 bases are TGCAGCGTGGAAGGGCCCCCCGCTGAAGCTTTCTTT.

This chain uses TRBV5-1 with TRBJ2-1, with 10 bases fitting TRBD2. There are 15 residues in the CDR3. With 3 bases clipped from V and 10 bases from J, the junction kept 10 bases outside the gene matches. Per the germline V gene, CDR1 is SGHRS and CDR2 is YFSETQ. CDR3 sequence (DNA): TGCGCCAGCAGCTCGAGTAGCGGGAGGTCACGCGAGCAGTTCTTC. Protein sequence: CASSSSSGRSREQFF.

This chain connects TRBV15 to TRBJ2-7, with D unresolved. V dropped 0 bases and J dropped 3 bases, with 6 bases sitting between them. CDR3 length equals 13 residues. CDR1 LNHNV and CDR2 YYDKDF come from the germline V gene (reference sequence). The CDR3 protein is CATSRDGLYEQYF. The CDR3 bases are TGTGCCACCAGCAGAGATGGCCTCTACGAGCAGTACTTC. The whole variable domain, filled in from reference TRBV15 and TRBJ2-7, reads DAMVIQNPRYQVTQFGKPVTLSCSQTLNHNVMYWYQQKSSQAPKLLFHYYDKDFNNEADTPDNFQSRRPNTSFCFLDIRSPGLGDTAMYLCATSRDGLYEQYFGPGTRLTVT.